These 23 T cell receptor beta chains were sequenced from one sample in a study of cytomegalovirus exposure and HLA in healthy donors. The PCR contained 60 Vbeta and 13 Jbeta primers. The table came from immunoSEQ multiplex PCR; TCRdb's copy has only in-frame clones and leaves some out. Altogether 160,000 or so clones are present, 87% being singletons, with the ten largest covering about 0.93%. Sequences were obtained from PBMCs. The source is a woman younger than 45 in good health and CMV-seronegative.

The J gene is TRBJ2-7, the V gene TRBV2; D gene ambiguous. Germline-derived CDR1 and CDR2 are SNHLY and FYNNEI. Trimming cost V 6 bases and J 1 base, with 10 bases left between them. The length of the CDR3 is 13 residues. Written as DNA, the CDR3 is TGTGCCAGCAGGCCCAGTTATTCCTACGAGCAGTACTTC. Translation gives CASRPSYSYEQYF.

The chain uses TRBV12-5 and TRBJ2-5; 8 bases are a match to TRBD2. Germline V gene lookup returns CDR1 LGHNT and CDR2 FRNRAP. The CDR3 consists of 20 residues. V dropped 7 bases and J dropped 3; count of bases not matched to a gene: 25. The CDR3 nucleotides read TGTGCTAGTGCCCCGGGGAGGGGAGCGGGGGCCACTTTAAAGAAAGAGACCCAGTACTTC. Translation gives CASAPGRGAGATLKKETQYF.

The chain has TRBV11-2 and TRBJ2-5, with no clear D. The assigned J gene may be wrong: the sequence end matches TRBJ2-7 better. CDR3 length equals 14 residues. Germline CDR1 and CDR2: SGHAT and FQNNGV. CDR3: CASSLGLLNYEQYF. The DNA for the CDR3 is TGTGCCAGCAGCTTAGGGTTACTCAATTACGAGCAGTACTTC.

The rearrangement links TRBV7-9 to TRBJ2-5; possible D gene TRBD2, 5 bases. Germline V lookup: CDR1 SEHNR, CDR2 FQNEAQ (reference sequence). The CDR3 runs to 14 residues. V lost 1 base and J lost 5, with 11 bases in between. The CDR3: CASSLGVSGETQYF. The CDR3 region has the DNA TGTGCCAGCAGCTTAGGGGTCTCGGGGGAGACCCAGTACTTC.

The chain combines TRBV5-4 with TRBJ1-1; 9 bases align to TRBD1. The CDR3 spans 15 residues. The V segment lost 5 bases and the J segment 3 bases; nucleotides outside the gene matches: 8. The V gene's germline CDR1 is SGHNT and CDR2 YYREEE (reference sequence). The CDR3 protein is CASRRLQGAYTEAFF. As DNA, the CDR3 is TGTGCCAGCAGACGTCTACAGGGGGCATACACTGAAGCTTTCTTT.

The chain combines TRBV6-5 with TRBJ2-3, with TRBD2 identical over 8 bases. V gave up 6 bases and J gave up 2 bases; unmatched junction bases: 7. The CDR3 covers 15 residues. Germline values: CDR1 MNHEY, CDR2 SVGAGI. In nucleotides, the CDR3 is TGTGCCAGCAGGCTTGGAGCGGGGGACACAGATACGCAGTATTTT. This codes for CASRLGAGDTDTQYF.

CDR3 amino acids: CAISESMREQYF. DNA for the CDR3: TGTGCCATCAGTGAGTCGATGCGGGAGCAGTACTTC. The chain links TRBV10-3 to TRBJ2-7; D remains ambiguous. CDR1 ENHRY and CDR2 SYGVKD come from the germline V gene. The CDR3 covers 12 residues. With 0 bases removed from V and 7 bases from J, the gap between germline ends came to 7 bases.

The chain recombines TRBV6-5 with TRBJ1-1; D gene ambiguous. Germline V gene data show CDR1 as MNHEY and CDR2 as SVGAGI. CDR3 length: 15 residues. The germline V and J ends were trimmed by 5 bases and 2 bases, with 15 bases remaining between them. The CDR3 coding sequence is TGTGCCAGCAGTCGCCCCCGGGTCTCTAACACTGAAGCTTTCTTT. Translating it yields CASSRPRVSNTEAFF.

The V gene is TRBV18, the J gene TRBJ2-7; 8 bases match TRBD1. The germline V gene encodes CDR1 KGHSH and CDR2 LQKENI. With V trimmed by 3 bases and J by 7 bases, 8 bases remained unmatched. CDR3 length: 14 amino acids. CDR3 coding DNA: TGTGCCAGCTCACCGGGGACAGGTCCTGAGGAGCAGTACTTC. Translating it yields CASSPGTGPEEQYF. The complete variable domain, with remaining parts taken from reference TRBV18 and TRBJ2-7, reads NAGVMQNPRHLVRRRGQEARLRCSPMKGHSHVYWYRQLPEEGLKFMVYLQKENIIDESGMPKERFSAEFPKEGPSILRIQQVVRGDSAAYFCASSPGTGPEEQYFGPGTRLTVT.

The rearrangement joins TRBV6-5 to TRBJ2-3, with TRBD1 matching over 9 bases. The V gene end was trimmed by 2 bases and the J gene end by 4 bases; junction bases not matched to a gene: 1. In germline, CDR1 is MNHEY, CDR2 SVGAGI. The CDR3 sequence is 14 residues long. The CDR3 nucleotides are TGTGCCAGCAGTTACGGGACAGGGTCAGATACGCAGTATTTT. Protein: CASSYGTGSDTQYF.

The rearrangement joins TRBV19 to TRBJ2-1, with unresolved D. The ends were cut back, 4 bases at V and 3 bases at J, with 4 bases in the middle. The V gene's germline CDR1 is LNHDA and CDR2 SQIVND (reference sequence). The CDR3 is 12 amino acids. The CDR3 loop is CASSTVYNEQFF. CDR3 coding DNA: TGTGCCAGTAGTACCGTCTACAATGAGCAGTTCTTC.

This clone is a singleton in its sample. This rearrangement joins TRBV20-1 to TRBJ2-5; no clear D. CDR3 size: 11 residues. Germline V gene lookup returns CDR1 DFQATT and CDR2 SNEGSKA (reference sequence). V lost 7 bases and J 4 bases, leaving 10 bases between the germline ends. The CDR3 here is CSVVQRETQYF. Written as DNA, the CDR3 is TGCAGTGTGGTCCAGCGAGAGACCCAGTACTTC.

V and J are TRBV30 and TRBJ2-2, with TRBD2 as a possible D gene (5 bases). V was trimmed by 4 bases and J by 0 bases, leaving 9 bases between them. Germline V CDR1 and CDR2: GTSNPN, SVGIG (reference sequence). The CDR3 extends over 14 amino acids. The CDR3 region has the DNA TGTGCCTGGAAGAGGGAAACGAACACCGGGGAGCTGTTTTTT. Translation gives CAWKRETNTGELFF.

This chain uses TRBV4-1 with TRBJ2-1, with TRBD1 as a possible D gene (6 bases). The length of the CDR3 is 17 residues. Germline values: CDR1 MGHRA, CDR2 YSYEKL. V dropped 3 bases and J dropped 3 bases, with 18 bases sitting between them. The CDR3 loop is CASSQATGTPNYNEQFF. The CDR3 nucleotides are TGCGCCAGCAGCCAGGCCACCGGGACACCCAACTACAATGAGCAGTTCTTC.

V gene TRBV4-3 combines with J gene TRBJ1-4; 7 nucleotides line up with TRBD1. The CDR3 loop spans 16 amino acids. The ends lost 0 bases at V and 6 bases at J; junction bases unmatched: 7. Germline values: CDR1 LGHNA, CDR2 YSLEER. CDR3 residues: CASSQDFRGPDEKLFF. CDR3 nucleotides: TGCGCCAGCAGCCAAGATTTTAGGGGGCCGGATGAAAAACTGTTTTTT.

J is TRBJ2-5 and V is TRBV5-1, with 7 bases fitting TRBD2. V gave up 0 bases and J gave up 4 bases; unmatched junction bases: 9. The CDR3 contains 16 residues. Germline-derived CDR1 and CDR2 are SGHRS and YFSETQ. CDR3 coding DNA: TGCGCCAGCAGCTTGGCCCAGACTAGCTTGGGAGAGACCCAGTACTTC. The encoded protein is CASSLAQTSLGETQYF. The full variable domain, rest sourced from reference TRBV5-1 and TRBJ2-5, is KAGVTQTPRYLIKTRGQQVTLSCSPISGHRSVSWYQQTPGQGLQFLFEYFSETQRNKGNFPGRFSGRQFSNSRSEMNVSTLELGDSALYLCASSLAQTSLGETQYFGPGTRLLVL.

The chain has TRBV5-1 and TRBJ1-1; 8 bases agree with TRBD1. V lost 3 bases, J lost 6 bases, and 1 base stayed unmatched. Looked up from germline, CDR1 is SGHRS and CDR2 is YFSETQ. The CDR3 spans 12 residues. CDR3 bases: TGCGCCAGCAGCTGGGGACAGGCTGAAGCTTTCTTT. This sequence encodes CASSWGQAEAFF.

The chain joins TRBV4-3 to TRBJ2-4; D is possibly TRBD1 (5 bases). The CDR3 totals 16 residues. The germline CDR1 and CDR2 sequences are LGHNA and YSLEER. Trimming shortened V by 0 bases and J by 0 bases, and 9 bases separated the two germline ends. CDR3 residues: CASSQDRGIAKNIQYF. Here the CDR3 DNA reads TGCGCCAGCAGCCAAGATAGGGGTATAGCCAAAAACATTCAGTACTTC.

CDR3 loop: CSVDSGDSIRDEQFF. The CDR3 nucleotides read TGCAGCGTTGATTCAGGGGATTCCATTCGCGATGAGCAGTTCTTC. The chain combines TRBV29-1 with TRBJ2-1, with D perhaps matching TRBD1 (6 bases). This CDR3 has 15 amino acids. Germline CDR1 reads SQVTM; CDR2 reads ANQGSEA. The ends were cut back, 3 bases at V and 8 bases at J, with 20 bases in the middle.

V is TRBV7-6 and J is TRBJ1-2, with D possibly being TRBD1 (5 bases). This CDR3 has 14 residues. Germline CDR1 and CDR2: SGHVS and FNYEAQ. With 4 bases removed from V and 7 bases from J, the gap between germline ends came to 16 bases. CDR3 nucleotides: TGTGCCAGCAGCTCAGGGACTCTATGGAGTGGCTACACCTTC. It codes for CASSSGTLWSGYTF.

The CDR3 loop is CASSYRGKREGSPEQYF. CDR3 in DNA: TGCGCCAGCAGCTACCGGGGGAAGCGGGAGGGGTCGCCCGAGCAGTACTTC. This chain links TRBV4-1 with TRBJ2-7; 10 bases are a match to TRBD2. J gave up 6 bases and V 5 bases, and 16 bases lay outside the gene matches. In germline, CDR1 is MGHRA, CDR2 YSYEKL. The CDR3 totals 17 residues.

The table lists this clone with a few counts. The chain employs TRBV5-1 and TRBJ2-7; TRBD2 agrees at 7 bases. The CDR3 has 13 amino acids. Per germline, CDR1 SGHRS and CDR2 YFSETQ. V was pared by 3 bases and J by 5 bases, with 5 bases of the junction left unmatched. DNA for the CDR3: TGCGCCAGCAGCTCCAGCGGGAAGGACGAGCAGTACTTC. Translation: CASSSSGKDEQYF.

The V gene is TRBV6-1, the J gene TRBJ1-1; TRBD1 might be the D (6 bases). V lost 4 bases, J lost 3 bases, and 12 bases lay in between. The germline gives CDR1 MNHNS, CDR2 SASEGT. The CDR3 has 14 amino acids. The CDR3 reads CASSGGPWDTEAFF. The CDR3 coding sequence is TGTGCCAGCAGTGGGGGGCCTTGGGACACTGAAGCTTTCTTT.